The 27 T cell receptor beta chains below all came from one sample that was sequenced in a study of radiation and T cells in renal cell carcinoma. Time point defined: blood 2 weeks post-SBRT. Treatment denoted: 15 Gy SBRT to primary tumor, nephrectomy 4 weeks later. Using immunoSEQ multiplex PCR, the repertoire was profiled, and TCRdb retains in-frame clones only, with some absent. This sample has fewer than 150,000 clones, with approximately 90% found just once. Specimen: blood, collected from a patient whose treatment included radiotherapy and nephrectomy. All receptors come from a woman between 65 and 79 years old with renal cell carcinoma.

A word on this clone: Different DNA sequences within this sample yield the same CDR3. J is TRBJ2-7 and V is TRBV9; 8 bases are shared with TRBD1. The germline V gene has CDR1 SGDLS and CDR2 YYNGEE. The junction had 7 bases not matched to a gene; V was cut back by 0 bases and J by 5 bases. The CDR3 has 15 residues. In DNA, the CDR3 is TGTGCCAGCAGCGTAGGAACCAGGGGGCGCCACGAGCAGTACTTC. Encoded protein: CASSVGTRGRHEQYF.

This clone was seen a few times. CDR3 coding DNA: TGCGCCAGCAGCTTTGGGACAGGGGGCACCGGGGAGCTGTTTTTT. It translates to CASSFGTGGTGELFF. This sequence joins TRBV5-1 and TRBJ2-2, with 11 bases identical to TRBD1. V was pared by 2 bases and J by 4 bases, with 1 base of the junction left unmatched. CDR1 and CDR2 from the germline V gene are SGHRS and YFSETQ. This CDR3 contains 15 residues.

This chain links TRBV5-1 with TRBJ1-3; D remains unclear. The length of the CDR3 is 18 residues. Germline CDR1 and CDR2: SGHRS and YFSETQ. V was trimmed by 3 bases and J by 4 bases, leaving 23 bases between them. The CDR3 nucleotides read TGCGCCAGCAGCTCCGACTGGTCTTTTACGATGACGGGAAACACCATATATTTT. Translated: CASSSDWSFTMTGNTIYF.

The CDR3 DNA is TGTGCCAGCAGCCCCGGGGGGACCTCCTACGAGCAGTACTTC. This sequence encodes CASSPGGTSYEQYF. The J gene is TRBJ2-7, the V gene TRBV28, with 7 bases identical to TRBD2. Germline values: CDR1 MDHEN, CDR2 SYDVKM. V was pared by 6 bases and J by 0 bases, with 5 bases of the junction left unmatched. This CDR3 has 14 residues.

This chain joins TRBV18 and TRBJ2-3, with D possibly called TRBD1 or TRBD2 (5 bases each). The V and J ends lost 4 bases and 6 bases respectively, with 20 bases between them. Per germline, CDR1 KGHSH and CDR2 LQKENI. The CDR3 contains 16 residues. CDR3 in amino acids: CASSLGRLGLSDTQYF. DNA of the CDR3: TGTGCCAGCTCACTGGGACGCCTCGGGTTGTCTGATACGCAGTATTTT.

The chain has TRBV5-1 and TRBJ2-7; TRBD1 agrees at 8 bases. Trimming cost V 0 bases and J 1 base; bases outside gene matches: 3. This CDR3 region has 15 residues. The germline gives CDR1 SGHRS, CDR2 YFSETQ. DNA of the CDR3: TGCGCCAGCAGCTTGGTAGGGACAGGTTCCTACGAGCAGTACTTC. Amino acids: CASSLVGTGSYEQYF.

V usage is TRBV7-6 and J usage is TRBJ2-5; possibly TRBD1 for D (6 bases). The V end was cut by 0 bases, the J end by 4 bases, with 15 bases between. The CDR3 loop spans 16 amino acids. Germline CDR1 and CDR2: SGHVS and FNYEAQ. The CDR3 region is CASSLAWQGKGETQYF. The CDR3 region has the DNA TGTGCCAGCAGCTTAGCGTGGCAGGGGAAGGGAGAGACCCAGTACTTC.

This clone was seen a single time. V is TRBV2 and J is TRBJ2-1, with D possibly TRBD2 on 7 matching bases. Germline assignment: CDR1 SNHLY and CDR2 FYNNEI. This CDR3 has 14 amino acids. Trimming shortened V by 3 bases and J by 2 bases, and 8 bases separated the two germline ends. The CDR3 DNA follows: TGTGCCAGCAGTGAGCGGGGGCCCTACAATGAGCAGTTCTTC. Protein product: CASSERGPYNEQFF.

This clone was recorded only once. The chain uses TRBV6-6 and TRBJ2-2; tentatively, D is TRBD2 (6 bases). The CDR3 is 15 residues long. Trimming removed 5 bases at V and 1 base at J, with 11 bases between. Per the germline V gene, CDR1 is MNHNY and CDR2 is SVGAGI (reference sequence). The CDR3 here is CASSMGLQNTGELFF. CDR3 nucleotide sequence: TGTGCCAGCAGTATGGGACTCCAGAACACCGGGGAGCTGTTTTTT.

CDR3 nucleotides: TGTGCCACCAGCCCAGGGTTGGGGACTAATGAAAAACTGTTTTTT. Amino acids: CATSPGLGTNEKLFF. The chain joins TRBV15 to TRBJ1-4, with D tentatively TRBD1 (5 bases). V shed 5 bases and J shed 2 bases, with 12 bases lying between them. CDR3 length: 15 amino acids. Germline values: CDR1 LNHNV, CDR2 YYDKDF (reference sequence).

This clone came up once. This chain links TRBV19 with TRBJ1-4; D unresolved. The ends were cut back, 3 bases at V and 10 bases at J, with 18 bases in the middle. Germline CDR1 and CDR2: LNHDA and SQIVND (reference sequence). The CDR3 consists of 15 residues. The CDR3 nucleotides read TGTGCCAGTAGTATGGCCGGGAGGGCACCTTTAAAACTGTTTTTT. Its protein product is CASSMAGRAPLKLFF.

This chain's CDR3 is CASSPTGDNNQPQHF. The DNA of the CDR3 is TGTGCCAGTAGCCCGACAGGGGATAACAATCAGCCCCAGCATTTT. V usage is TRBV19 and J usage is TRBJ1-5, with 8 bases lining up with TRBD1. The CDR3 loop spans 15 amino acids. V was pared by 6 bases and J by 3 bases, with 7 bases of the junction left unmatched. CDR1 LNHDA and CDR2 SQIVND come from the germline V gene (reference sequence).

The chain carries TRBV21-1 and TRBJ1-2; TRBD1 is taken as the D call from the table, unchecked against the DNA. TRBV21-1 is given as a pseudogene. The CDR3 has 14 residues. Here the CDR3 reads CASSKVRTGNGYTF. The CDR3 DNA reads TGTGCCAGCAGCAAAGTTCGGACAGGGAATGGCTACACCTTC.

The chain uses TRBV19 and TRBJ2-5; 11 bases agree with TRBD1. Looked up from germline, CDR1 is LNHDA and CDR2 is SQIVND (reference sequence). This CDR3 has 15 residues. J was trimmed by 5 bases and V by 4 bases; bases with no gene match: 6. Here the CDR3 DNA reads TGTGCCAGTAGTACCGGACAGGGGGCATGGGAGACCCAGTACTTC. Its translation is CASSTGQGAWETQYF.

This clone was seen a few times. The CDR3 is CASSPGVRLNYGYTF. DNA for the CDR3: TGTGCCAGCTCACCAGGAGTCAGGCTAAACTATGGCTACACCTTC. The chain combines TRBV18 with TRBJ1-2; the D is unclear. V was pared by 2 bases and J by 2 bases, with 12 bases between. Per germline, CDR1 KGHSH and CDR2 LQKENI. CDR3 length: 15 amino acids.

The chain employs TRBV11-3 and TRBJ2-1; D is uncertain. V lost 1 base, J lost 15 bases, and 10 bases lay in between. Germline loops: CDR1 SGHNT, CDR2 YENEEA. The CDR3 contains 11 residues. The CDR3 DNA follows: TGTGCCAGCAGCTTAGGCTCCGCCCCGTTCTTC. Protein product: CASSLGSAPFF. The entire variable domain, with the rest obtained from reference TRBV11-3 and TRBJ2-1, is as follows: EAGVVQSPRYKIIEKKQPVAFWCNPISGHNTLYWYLQNLGQGPELLIRYENEEAVDDSQLPKDRFSAERLKGVDSTLKIQPAELGDSAVYLCASSLGSAPFFGPGTRLTVL.

V and J are TRBV19 and TRBJ1-5, with 7 bases fitting TRBD1. The CDR3 length is 14 residues. Germline-derived CDR1 and CDR2 are LNHDA and SQIVND (reference sequence). Losses at the gene ends were 6 bases for V and 3 bases for J; bases not matched to a gene: 5. CDR3 region: CASSGGQNNQPQHF. The CDR3 region has the DNA TGTGCCAGTAGCGGGGGACAGAACAATCAGCCCCAGCATTTT.

This chain uses TRBV25-1 with TRBJ2-7, with D perhaps TRBD1 or TRBD2 (7 bases each). CDR1 is MGHDK and CDR2 is SYGVNS in the germline V gene. The germline V and J ends were trimmed by 2 bases and 3 bases, with 14 bases remaining between them. The CDR3 covers 15 residues. CDR3 sequence reads: CASSEQGGAFYEQYF. Here the CDR3 DNA reads TGTGCCAGCAGTGAACAGGGGGGGGCGTTCTACGAGCAGTACTTC.

The chain combines TRBV4-3 with TRBJ2-5; 13 nucleotides line up with TRBD2. In germline, CDR1 is LGHNA, CDR2 YSLEER. The junction had 9 bases not matched to a gene; V was cut back by 3 bases and J by 11 bases. The CDR3 length is 15 residues. In nucleotides, the CDR3 is TGCGCCAGCAGCCAGGAACTAGCGGGGGGGCGGGAGCAGTACTTC. It specifies CASSQELAGGREQYF.

The chain employs TRBV27 and TRBJ2-3, with D perhaps matching TRBD1 (6 bases). The germline V gene has CDR1 MNHEY and CDR2 SMNVEV (reference sequence). The CDR3 covers 14 residues. V lost 2 bases to trimming and J lost 7 bases, with 13 bases between them. The CDR3 DNA reads as TGTGCCAGCAGTTTAACCGGGACATTTTATACGCAGTATTTT. Amino acid sequence: CASSLTGTFYTQYF.

This clone was seen a handful of times. The chain couples TRBV25-1 to TRBJ1-2; TRBD1 is a possible D gene (5 bases). V gave up 6 bases and J gave up 5 bases, with 10 bases separating them. Per germline, CDR1 MGHDK and CDR2 SYGVNS. The CDR3 loop spans 12 amino acids. CDR3 protein: CASSASGYGYTF. CDR3 bases: TGTGCCAGCAGCGCTTCAGGGTATGGCTACACCTTC.

The chain is built from TRBV27 and TRBJ1-6, with TRBD1 matching over 8 bases. The CDR3 consists of 15 residues. Germline lookup yields CDR1 MNHEY and CDR2 SMNVEV (reference sequence). The V segment lost 0 bases and the J segment 5 bases; nucleotides outside the gene matches: 0. Here the CDR3 reads CASSLSGQDNSPLHF. In DNA, the CDR3 is TGTGCCAGCAGTTTATCGGGACAGGATAATTCACCCCTCCACTTT.

The chain combines TRBV5-1 with TRBJ2-6; 8 bases line up with TRBD1. The CDR3 length is 17 residues. The germline V gene encodes CDR1 SGHRS and CDR2 YFSETQ. Unmatched junction bases numbered 6, after V lost 4 bases and J lost 0 bases. This CDR3 is CASSPTGADSGANVLTF. CDR3 DNA: TGCGCCAGCAGCCCGACAGGGGCCGACTCTGGGGCCAACGTCCTGACTTTC.

This clone was observed once. V is TRBV19 and J is TRBJ2-1; possibly TRBD2 for D (7 bases). V lost 3 bases and J lost 5, with 17 bases in between. Germline CDR1 is LNHDA and CDR2 is SQIVND (reference sequence). CDR3 length: 16 amino acids. The DNA for the CDR3 is TGTGCCAGTAGTATCTTTCGGGGGGCCTATAACAATGAGCAGTTCTTC. This sequence encodes CASSIFRGAYNNEQFF.

This chain uses TRBV10-3 with TRBJ1-2; unclear D gene. The CDR3 consists of 14 residues. CDR1 and CDR2 from the germline V gene are ENHRY and SYGVKD. V was clipped by 4 bases and J by 6 bases, with 15 bases between them. The CDR3 nucleotides read TGTGCCATCAGTGCGGCCCGGGAGAGTAATGGCTACACCTTC. Amino acid sequence: CAISAARESNGYTF.

J is TRBJ1-5 and V is TRBV28, with 11 bases fitting TRBD1. With 5 bases clipped from V and 5 bases from J, the junction kept 8 bases outside the gene matches. The CDR3 is 16 residues long. Per germline, CDR1 MDHEN and CDR2 SYDVKM. For the CDR3, the DNA is TGTGCCAGCAGTCCCTGGACAGGGGGCTATGATCAGCCCCAGCATTTT. Amino acid sequence: CASSPWTGGYDQPQHF.

The V and J genes are TRBV28 and TRBJ2-3; D possibly corresponds to TRBD2 (5 bases). This CDR3 region has 16 residues. Germline V gene data show CDR1 as MDHEN and CDR2 as SYDVKM. V lost 6 bases to trimming and J lost 0 bases, with 16 bases between them. CDR3 nucleotide sequence: TGTGCCAGCAGCCAATGGAGCGGTACTAGCACAGATACGCAGTATTTT. Translated: CASSQWSGTSTDTQYF.